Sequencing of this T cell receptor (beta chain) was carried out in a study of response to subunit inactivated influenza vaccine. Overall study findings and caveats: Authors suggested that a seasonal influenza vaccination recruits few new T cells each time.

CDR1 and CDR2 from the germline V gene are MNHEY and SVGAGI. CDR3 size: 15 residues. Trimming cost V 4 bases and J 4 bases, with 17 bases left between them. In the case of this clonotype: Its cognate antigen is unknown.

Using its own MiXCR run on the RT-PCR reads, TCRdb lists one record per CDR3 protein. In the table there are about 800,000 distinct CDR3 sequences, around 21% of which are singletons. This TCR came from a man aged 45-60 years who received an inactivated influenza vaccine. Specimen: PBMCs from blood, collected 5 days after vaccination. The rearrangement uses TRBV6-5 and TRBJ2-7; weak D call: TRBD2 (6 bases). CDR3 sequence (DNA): TGTGCCAGCAGTTCGCTACCCCGGGGGTTTTACGAGCAGTACTTC. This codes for CASSSLPRGFYEQYF.